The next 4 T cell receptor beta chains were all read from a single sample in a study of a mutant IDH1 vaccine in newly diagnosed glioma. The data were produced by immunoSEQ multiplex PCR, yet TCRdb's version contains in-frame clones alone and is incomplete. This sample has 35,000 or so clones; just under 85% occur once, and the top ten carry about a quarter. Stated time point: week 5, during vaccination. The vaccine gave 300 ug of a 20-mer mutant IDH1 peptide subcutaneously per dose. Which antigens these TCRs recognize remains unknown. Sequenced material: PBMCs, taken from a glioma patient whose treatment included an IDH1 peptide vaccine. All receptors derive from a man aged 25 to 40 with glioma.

The CDR3 sequence is CASSSKSAHKAIGGCTF. CDR3 DNA: TGTGCCAGCAGCTCCAAGTCGGCCCATAAGGCTATAGGGGGCTGCACCTTC. The J gene is TRBJ1-2, the V gene TRBV21-1; the table calls TRBD1, which could not be checked here. TRBV21-1 is noted as a pseudogene. The CDR3 runs to 17 residues.

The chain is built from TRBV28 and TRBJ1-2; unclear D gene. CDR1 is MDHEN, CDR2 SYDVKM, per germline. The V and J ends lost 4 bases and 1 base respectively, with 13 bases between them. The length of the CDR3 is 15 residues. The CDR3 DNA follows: TGTGCCAGCAGTTCTCACGGACGGTTTAACTATGGCTACACCTTC. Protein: CASSSHGRFNYGYTF.

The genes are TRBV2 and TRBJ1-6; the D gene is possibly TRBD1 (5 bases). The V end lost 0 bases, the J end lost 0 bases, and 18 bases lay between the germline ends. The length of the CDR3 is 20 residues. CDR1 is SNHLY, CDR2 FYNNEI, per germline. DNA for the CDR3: TGTGCCAGCAGTGAAGCGCTTCCCGGACAAATAAGCTCCTATAATTCACCCCTCCACTTT. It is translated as CASSEALPGQISSYNSPLHF.

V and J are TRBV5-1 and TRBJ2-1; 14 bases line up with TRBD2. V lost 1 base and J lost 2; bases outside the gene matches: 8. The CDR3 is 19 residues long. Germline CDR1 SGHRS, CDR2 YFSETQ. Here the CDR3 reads CASSLRTSGRPPTYNEQFF. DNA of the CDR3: TGCGCCAGCAGCTTGAGGACTAGCGGGAGGCCACCCACCTACAATGAGCAGTTCTTC.